These T cell receptor beta chains were read from a single sample in a study of regulatory T cells in long-lasting Graves disease. TCRdb reprocessed the multiplex PCR reads via MiXCR and lists one record per CDR3 protein. The table records about 400,000 distinct CDR3 sequences, 20% of them present only once. Sequencing used peripheral blood mononuclear cells (PBMCs), obtained when the disease was refractory, from a patient treated with antithyroid drugs. The source of these receptors is a female donor with Graves disease. The CDR3 runs from the conserved cysteine through the conserved F or W. Each record gives: J gene, D gene, V gene, clone size, CDR3 length, CDR3 protein, CDR3 DNA. The D gene is left open where the match is weak. Expanded clones are given a class, and other clones once, few, many or no size at all.

TRBJ2-4,NA,TRBV3-1,NA,15,CASSQSRLAKNIQYF,TGTGCCAGCAGCCAGAGTCGCCTAGCCAAAAACATTCAGTACTTC
TRBJ2-7,TRBD2,TRBV28,many,14,CASTPSGRAYEQYF,TGTGCCAGCACACCCTCTGGGAGGGCCTACGAGCAGTACTTC
TRBJ2-3,NA,TRBV7-3,few,14,CASSLNGRADTQYF,TGTGCCAGCAGCTTAAACGGGCGGGCAGATACGCAGTATTTT
TRBJ1-6,NA,TRBV27,many,15,CASRSAGGVDSPLHF,TGTGCCAGCAGGTCTGCGGGGGGCGTAGATTCACCCCTCCACTTT
TRBJ1-1,NA,TRBV19,once,14,CASSRSTENTEAFF,TGTGCCAGTAGTAGATCGACAGAGAACACTGAAGCTTTCTTT
TRBJ1-1,NA,TRBV6-2/TRBV6-3,many,12,CASRTVNAEAFF,TGTGCCAGCCGGACAGTTAACGCTGAAGCTTTCTTT
TRBJ1-3,NA,TRBV4-1,NA,15,CASSQEQGSGNTIYF,TGCGCCAGCAGCCAAGAACAGGGATCTGGAAACACCATATATTTT
TRBJ1-5,NA,TRBV10-2,NA,14,CASSETQGGQPQHF,TGCGCCAGCAGTGAGACGCAGGGTGGTCAGCCCCAGCATTTT
TRBJ2-5,TRBD2,TRBV27,many,15,CASSSGTTYQETQYF,TGTGCCAGCAGCTCCGGGACTACCTACCAAGAGACCCAGTACTTC
TRBJ2-2,TRBD1,TRBV5-1,NA,15,CASSSQGVGTGELFF,TGCGCCAGCAGCTCACAGGGGGTGGGCACCGGGGAGCTGTTTTTT
TRBJ1-1,TRBD1,TRBV30,few,14,CAWSLGQGDTEAFF,TGTGCCTGGAGTTTAGGTCAGGGGGACACTGAAGCTTTCTTT
TRBJ2-2,NA,TRBV6-2/TRBV6-3,few,15,CASTHLGVSAGELFF,TGTGCCAGCACTCACCTGGGGGTATCGGCCGGGGAGCTGTTTTTT
TRBJ1-5,TRBD1,TRBV28,many,13,CASSLEGAQPQHF,TGTGCCAGCAGTTTGGAGGGGGCACAGCCCCAGCATTTT
TRBJ1-1,NA,TRBV11-3,many,13,CASSRGVNTEAFF,TGTGCCAGCAGTAGAGGGGTGAACACTGAAGCTTTCTTT
TRBJ2-4,TRBD1,TRBV2,many,13,CASSEATGGVAYF,TGTGCCAGCAGTGAAGCAACAGGGGGAGTCGCGTACTTC
TRBJ1-6,NA,TRBV2,many,13,CASVGQGNSPLHF,TGTGCCAGCGTGGGTCAGGGGAATTCACCCCTCCACTTT
TRBJ2-5,TRBD2,TRBV11-2,NA,19,CASSLDMLAGLAKGETQYF,TGTGCCAGCAGCTTAGATATGCTAGCGGGATTGGCGAAGGGAGAGACCCAGTACTTC
TRBJ1-6,NA,TRBV2,many,15,CASSEVIGAEQPLHF,TGTGCCAGCAGTGAAGTTATAGGGGCAGAGCAGCCACTCCACTTT
TRBJ2-4,TRBD1,TRBV20-1,few,13,CSARGTGKNIQYF,TGCAGTGCCAGGGGGACAGGAAAAAACATTCAGTACTTC
TRBJ2-4,NA,TRBV19,NA,14,CASSFHREGNIQYF,TGTGCCAGTAGTTTCCACAGGGAGGGAAACATTCAGTACTTC
TRBJ1-5,TRBD1,TRBV5-1,NA,15,CASSGGQGGNQPQHF,TGCGCCAGCAGCGGGGGACAGGGGGGCAATCAGCCCCAGCATTTT
TRBJ2-5,NA,TRBV6-9,many,15,CASSYEAGNRETQYF,TGTGCCAGCAGTTACGAGGCGGGAAATCGGGAGACCCAGTACTTC
TRBJ2-7,NA,TRBV30,NA,14,CAWKLSGLTYEQYF,TGTGCCTGGAAGCTATCCGGTCTGACCTACGAGCAGTACTTC
TRBJ1-2,NA,TRBV28,many,12,CASSLLLYGYTF,TGTGCCAGCAGTTTGTTGCTCTATGGCTACACCTTC
TRBJ1-4,NA,TRBV2,many,13,CASNRRGTEKLFF,TGTGCCTCGAATCGCAGGGGAACTGAAAAACTGTTTTTT
TRBJ2-1,NA,TRBV20-1,few,15,CSAAQSLQFVDEQFF,TGCAGTGCTGCCCAAAGTCTGCAGTTTGTCGATGAGCAGTTCTTC
TRBJ2-7,TRBD1,TRBV7-9,NA,14,CASSLSGGLNEQYF,TGTGCCAGCAGCTTATCAGGGGGCCTAAACGAGCAGTACTTC
TRBJ1-2,NA,TRBV6-2/TRBV6-3,few,13,CASSYPGPYGYTF,TGTGCCAGCAGTTATCCGGGACCCTATGGCTACACCTTC
TRBJ2-7,TRBD2,TRBV20-1,NA,14,CSARIAGGTHEQYF,TGCAGTGCTAGAATAGCGGGAGGGACCCACGAGCAGTACTTC
TRBJ1-3,TRBD1,TRBV14,few,16,CASSQPGTATGNTIYF,TGTGCCAGCAGCCAACCTGGGACAGCGACTGGAAACACCATATATTTT
TRBJ1-2,NA,TRBV6-5,NA,11,CASSYQGGYTF,TGTGCCAGCAGTTACCAAGGGGGCTACACCTTC
TRBJ2-7,NA,TRBV28,many,11,CASSRLREQYF,TGTGCCAGCAGTCGACTTAGGGAGCAGTACTTC
TRBJ2-7,TRBD1,TRBV11-3,few,13,CASSYRGGYEQYF,TGTGCCAGCAGCTACAGGGGTGGCTACGAGCAGTACTTC
TRBJ2-7,NA,TRBV30,NA,13,CAWSGGRRYEQYF,TGTGCCTGGAGCGGGGGGCGTCGATACGAGCAGTACTTC
TRBJ2-3,TRBD1,TRBV5-8,NA,15,CASSPGQGVWDTQYF,TGTGCCAGCAGCCCCGGACAGGGGGTATGGGATACGCAGTATTTT
TRBJ1-4,NA,TRBV18,many,12,CASSPPSEKLFF,TGTGCCAGCTCACCACCTAGTGAAAAACTGTTTTTT
TRBJ1-2,NA,TRBV20-1,once,15,CSASLGVGAIYGYTF,TGCAGTGCTAGCCTAGGCGTGGGGGCGATCTATGGCTACACCTTC
TRBJ2-7,TRBD1,TRBV10-3,NA,15,CAISAHGTGGYEQYF,TGTGCCATCAGCGCCCACGGGACAGGGGGCTACGAGCAGTACTTC
TRBJ2-2,NA,TRBV6-1,NA,16,CASSEGRGSNTGELFF,TGTGCCAGCAGTGAAGGAAGGGGTTCGAACACCGGGGAGCTGTTTTTT
TRBJ2-2,TRBD2,TRBV7-2,NA,18,CASSPRTSGTLNTGGLFF,TGTGCCAGCAGCCCACGGACTAGCGGGACCTTGAACACCGGGGGGCTGTTTTTT
TRBJ1-2,NA,TRBV7-2,many,14,CASSLALLTGAYTF,TGTGCCAGCAGCTTAGCCCTTTTGACAGGAGCCTACACCTTC
TRBJ1-4,TRBD1,TRBV5-1,NA,17,CASSLAPAGQPNEELFF,TGCGCCAGCAGCTTGGCTCCGGCGGGACAGCCTAATGAAGAACTGTTTTTT
TRBJ1-1,NA,TRBV9,NA,13,CASSVGWGTEAFF,TGTGCCAGCAGCGTAGGTTGGGGCACTGAAGCTTTCTTT
TRBJ1-6,NA,TRBV5-1,NA,14,CASSGGDRDSPLHF,TGCGCCAGCAGCGGGGGAGATCGGGATTCACCCCTCCACTTT
TRBJ2-7,NA,TRBV2,many,14,CASSETESVYEQYF,TGTGCCAGCAGTGAAACGGAGTCCGTGTACGAGCAGTACTTC
TRBJ2-5,NA,TRBV30,NA,14,CAWSVGSFQETQYF,TGTGCCTGGAGTGTGGGGTCATTCCAAGAGACCCAGTACTTC
TRBJ2-7,NA,TRBV24-1,few,13,CATSDPPDTIVYF,TGTGCCACCAGTGATCCTCCGGACACCATCGTCTACTTC
TRBJ2-5,TRBD1,TRBV12-3/TRBV12-4,many,13,CASSGDSQETQYF,TGTGCCAGCAGTGGGGACAGTCAAGAGACCCAGTACTTC
TRBJ1-5,NA,TRBV7-8,NA,16,CASSSSGTNSNQPQHF,TGTGCCAGCAGCTCCTCCGGGACAAATAGCAATCAGCCCCAGCATTTT
TRBJ2-2,NA,TRBV12-3/TRBV12-4,once,14,CASSLQQNTGELFF,TGTGCCAGCAGTTTACAGCAGAACACCGGGGAGCTGTTTTTT
TRBJ2-7,TRBD2,TRBV28,many,17,CASSFPAGGGDSYEQYF,TGTGCCAGCAGTTTCCCCGCGGGTGGGGGGGACTCCTACGAGCAGTACTTC
TRBJ2-7,NA,TRBV20-1,few,11,CSALLSYEQYF,TGCAGTGCACTACTCTCCTACGAGCAGTACTTC
TRBJ1-1,NA,TRBV4-3,NA,13,CASRGHFNTEAFF,TGCGCCAGCAGGGGACACTTTAACACTGAAGCTTTCTTT
TRBJ1-1,NA,TRBV5-1,NA,14,CASSFGLGNTEAFF,TGCGCCAGCAGCTTTGGGCTGGGGAACACTGAAGCTTTCTTT
TRBJ1-2,NA,TRBV28,many,16,CASSLEPRGHNYGYTF,TGTGCCAGCAGTTTGGAGCCACGGGGCCATAACTATGGCTACACCTTC
TRBJ2-7,NA,TRBV3-1,many,14,CASSPEGGNYEQYF,TGTGCCAGCAGCCCCGAAGGCGGCAACTACGAGCAGTACTTC
TRBJ2-7,NA,TRBV6-2/TRBV6-3,NA,14,CASSYRLVSYEQYF,TGTGCCAGCAGTTACCGGCTGGTCTCCTACGAGCAGTACTTC
TRBJ2-5,TRBD2,TRBV29-1,many,16,CSVAGVIAGGPETQYF,TGCAGCGTTGCGGGGGTAATAGCGGGAGGGCCGGAGACCCAGTACTTC
TRBJ2-2,TRBD2,TRBV19,NA,18,CASSLQTSGTYHTGELFF,TGTGCCAGTAGTTTACAGACTAGCGGGACTTACCACACCGGGGAGCTGTTTTTT
TRBJ1-1,NA,TRBV6-1,many,14,CASSEVAASSEAFF,TGTGCCAGCAGTGAAGTAGCCGCCAGTAGCGAAGCTTTCTTT